This is a list of T cell receptor beta chains from one sample in a study of T cell changes during pregnancy in multiple sclerosis. The repertoire was sequenced with immunoSEQ multiplex PCR; TCRdb's copy has only in-frame clones and lacks some. Found here are 130,000 or so clones, about 95% of them singletons; the top ten hold 0.44%. Sample: peripheral blood, taken after pregnancy. The receptors shown here come from a female donor with multiple sclerosis, enrolled in a pregnancy study. Each CDR3 is given with its conserved first and last residue. D genes are given only for firm matches. Only some rows state a clone size, as once, few, many or a class for expanded clones.

TRBV28	TRBJ2-1	TRBD1	-	CASRPTTGGQFF	TGTGCCAGCAGACCCACGACAGGGGGACAGTTCTTC
TRBV7-9	TRBJ1-2	TRBD1	-	CASSLAGGDYGYTF	TGTGCCAGCAGCCTCGCAGGGGGCGACTATGGCTACACCTTC
TRBV7-9	TRBJ2-2	TRBD1	-	CASSPGQGTGELFF	TGTGCCAGCAGCCCAGGACAGGGGACCGGGGAGCTGTTTTTT
TRBV18	TRBJ2-3	-	-	CASSRERGASDTQYF	TGTGCCAGCTCACGCGAAAGGGGCGCATCAGATACGCAGTATTTT
TRBV6-1	TRBJ2-7	TRBD2	-	CASSLGLAGGYEQYF	TGTGCCAGCAGCCTCGGACTAGCAGGCGGGTACGAGCAGTACTTC
TRBV5-4	TRBJ2-1	-	-	CASSLDRDNEQFF	TGTGCCAGCAGCTTGGATCGTGACAATGAGCAGTTCTTC
TRBV28	TRBJ1-4	TRBD1	once	CASKSGTGIEKLFF	TGTGCCAGCAAATCCGGGACAGGAATTGAAAAACTGTTTTTT
TRBV21-1	TRBJ2-7	-	-	CASSNSTRREGTYEQYF	TGTGCCAGCAGCAACTCAACCAGGCGGGAGGGGACCTACGAGCAGTACTTC
TRBV14	TRBJ2-5	-	-	CASSPGGETQYF	TGTGCCAGCTCACCAGGGGGGGAGACCCAGTACTTC
TRBV5-1	TRBJ2-1	TRBD2	-	CASSWGLSRSIEQFF	TGCGCCAGCAGCTGGGGACTAAGCAGATCTATTGAGCAGTTCTTC
TRBV11-3	TRBJ2-7	TRBD1	once	CASSLGGGQGEQYF	TGTGCCAGCAGCTTAGGAGGGGGCCAGGGGGAGCAGTACTTC
TRBV9	TRBJ1-1	-	-	CASRTLSEGNTEAFF	TGTGCCAGCCGCACCCTATCGGAGGGTAACACTGAAGCTTTCTTT
TRBV28	TRBJ2-5	-	-	CASSLLSRGAETQYF	TGTGCCAGCAGTTTATTATCAAGGGGCGCAGAGACCCAGTACTTC
TRBV19	TRBJ1-1	TRBD1	-	CASSMRGPGTEAFF	TGTGCCAGTAGTATGAGGGGGCCGGGCACTGAAGCTTTCTTT
TRBV5-1	TRBJ1-2	-	-	CASSELTARLGSYTF	TGCGCCAGCAGCGAGCTGACAGCAAGACTTGGGAGCTACACCTTC